This is a list of T cell receptor beta chains from one sample in a study of T cell repertoires in cytomegalovirus infection. Each CDR3 protein is one row after TCRdb ran MiXCR on the reads. Of around 340,000 distinct CDR3 sequences in the sample, under 35% were seen once. Their antigen targets remain unknown. The source material was cultured PBMCs, sampled from culture after CMV antigen stimulation. Source of these receptors: a human donor in good health (CMV status not recorded). Some clones in this sample may be carry-over from other donors' samples. Both conserved end residues are part of each CDR3. A D gene is named only where the DNA matches it firmly. Expanded clones get a size class; other rows say once, few or many, or leave the size out.

TRBV4-1	NA	few	TRBJ2-1	CASSQGDLLRGNEQFF	TGCGCCAGCAGCCAAGGCGATCTCCTGAGGGGGAATGAGCAGTTCTTC
TRBV7-2	NA	few	TRBJ1-2	CASSFSAGNNYGYTF	TGTGCCAGCAGCTTTTCGGCAGGGAATAACTATGGCTACACCTTC
TRBV28	NA	NA	TRBJ2-7	CASTSPRRERSYEQYF	TGTGCCAGTACCTCTCCCCGCCGGGAGCGGTCCTACGAGCAGTACTTC
TRBV7-8	TRBD1	many	TRBJ1-2	CASSLTDRGFYGYTF	TGTGCCAGCAGCTTAACAGACAGGGGCTTCTATGGCTACACCTTC
TRBV28	NA	NA	TRBJ2-4	CASSLNSQGGVGIQYF	TGTGCCAGCAGTTTAAATTCCCAGGGGGGAGTGGGCATTCAGTACTTC
TRBV7-2	TRBD2	NA	TRBJ2-5	CASSRTSGRETQYF	TGTGCCAGCAGTCGGACTAGCGGGAGGGAGACCCAGTACTTC
TRBV29-1	NA	few	TRBJ1-4	CSVDTGFDEKLFF	TGCAGCGTTGATACAGGGTTCGATGAAAAACTGTTTTTT
TRBV20-1	TRBD1	NA	TRBJ1-2	CSVKGTGVRYTF	TGCAGTGTCAAAGGGACAGGGGTCCGCTACACCTTC
TRBV20-1	NA	once	TRBJ2-3	CSGNPSTDTQYF	TGCAGCGGAAACCCTAGCACAGATACGCAGTATTTT
TRBV4-1	TRBD1	few	TRBJ1-5	CASSHPRDRIHGGNQPQHF	TGCGCCAGCAGCCATCCCCGGGACAGGATACACGGGGGCAATCAGCCCCAGCATTTT
TRBV4-1	NA	few	TRBJ1-5	CASSQDEGRQPQHF	TGCGCCAGCAGCCAAGACGAGGGCCGGCAGCCCCAGCATTTT
TRBV6-6	TRBD1	NA	TRBJ2-7	CASSGLGTGPYEQYF	TGTGCCAGCAGCGGACTCGGGACAGGGCCCTACGAGCAGTACTTC
TRBV7-9	NA	NA	TRBJ1-2	CASSLARHRSYDGYTF	TGTGCCAGCAGCTTAGCGCGTCACAGGTCGTATGATGGCTACACCTTC
TRBV7-3	NA	many	TRBJ1-5	CASSLTGDQPQHF	TGTGCCAGCAGCTTAACAGGGGATCAGCCCCAGCATTTT
TRBV19	NA	few	TRBJ2-3	CASSTRTAIYPMTSTDTQYF	TGTGCCAGTAGTACTAGGACGGCTATCTACCCCATGACTAGCACAGATACGCAGTATTTT
TRBV2	NA	NA	TRBJ2-5	CASNQLPQAQTQYF	TGTGCCAGCAACCAACTTCCCCAGGCGCAGACCCAGTACTTC
TRBV5-6	NA	NA	TRBJ2-2	CASSLLQGSNTGELFF	TGTGCCAGCAGCTTGTTACAGGGTTCAAACACCGGGGAGCTGTTTTTT
TRBV6-1	NA	few	TRBJ1-2	CASSESGNYGYTF	TGTGCCAGCAGTGAATCGGGGAACTATGGCTACACCTTC
TRBV7-2	TRBD2	many	TRBJ2-1	CASSFSGTSSYNEQFF	TGTGCCAGCAGCTTTTCCGGGACTAGCTCCTACAATGAGCAGTTCTTC
TRBV12-3/TRBV12-4	NA	NA	TRBJ2-2	CASSLIGSPGELFF	TGTGCCAGCAGTTTAATCGGCAGCCCCGGGGAGCTGTTTTTT
TRBV11-2	NA	few	TRBJ2-6	CASSSGPSSGANVLTF	TGTGCCAGCAGCTCCGGACCCTCCTCTGGGGCCAACGTCCTGACTTTC
TRBV10-3	NA	once	TRBJ2-1	CAISGGVGADYNEQFF	TGTGCCATCAGTGGAGGGGTGGGAGCGGACTACAATGAGCAGTTCTTC
TRBV7-2	TRBD2	NA	TRBJ2-7	CASSRLAGPYEQYF	TGTGCCAGCAGCCGACTAGCGGGGCCCTACGAGCAGTACTTC
TRBV18	TRBD2	NA	TRBJ2-7	CASSPEREGAVYF	TGTGCCAGCTCACCGGAGAGGGAGGGAGCCGTGTACTTC
TRBV30	NA	few	TRBJ1-3	CAWYNSGRGNTIYF	TGTGCCTGGTACAATTCCGGGAGAGGAAACACCATATATTTT
TRBV27	NA	NA	TRBJ1-5	CASSLSGVSNQPQHF	TGTGCCAGCAGTTTAAGCGGAGTTAGCAATCAGCCCCAGCATTTT
TRBV6-6	NA	few	TRBJ2-2	CATGNVGTGELFF	TGTGCCACCGGAAATGTAGGCACCGGGGAGCTGTTTTTT
TRBV20-1	NA	few	TRBJ2-3	CSAPDRSSSTDTQYF	TGCAGTGCTCCCGACAGGTCTTCTAGCACAGATACGCAGTATTTT
TRBV7-2	TRBD2	few	TRBJ2-5	CASSFTLRTSGVAQYF	TGTGCCAGCAGCTTTACCTTAAGGACTAGCGGGGTCGCCCAGTACTTC
TRBV10-3	NA	NA	TRBJ1-4	CAISESEATNEKLFF	TGTGCCATCAGTGAGTCTGAAGCAACTAATGAAAAACTGTTTTTT
TRBV7-8	NA	many	TRBJ1-1	CASSFFPPGVNTEAFF	TGTGCCAGCAGCTTTTTCCCCCCAGGGGTGAACACTGAAGCTTTCTTT
TRBV25-1	TRBD1	NA	TRBJ1-4	CASSETGTLNEKLFF	TGTGCCAGCAGTGAGACAGGGACTCTTAATGAAAAACTGTTTTTT
TRBV5-4	TRBD1	NA	TRBJ2-3	CASSLVAGGLTDTQYF	TGTGCCAGCAGCTTGGTGGCAGGGGGCCTTACAGATACGCAGTATTTT
TRBV7-2	NA	NA	TRBJ2-5	CASSSSPGRYQETQYF	TGTGCCAGCAGCTCGTCCCCTGGCCGGTACCAAGAGACCCAGTACTTC
TRBV12-3/TRBV12-4	NA	NA	TRBJ2-4	CASSHYRDPNIQYF	TGTGCCAGCAGCCACTACAGGGACCCAAACATTCAGTACTTC
TRBV2	NA	NA	TRBJ1-2	CASSAPFLGGYTF	TGTGCCAGCAGTGCACCTTTCCTAGGTGGCTACACCTTC
TRBV20-1	TRBD2	NA	TRBJ2-1	CSARAGGPGSEQFF	TGCAGTGCTAGAGCGGGGGGGCCGGGCAGTGAGCAGTTCTTC
TRBV19	TRBD1	NA	TRBJ2-1	CASSISGTAYNEQFF	TGTGCCAGTAGTATTTCTGGGACAGCTTACAATGAGCAGTTCTTC
TRBV6-6	NA	NA	TRBJ2-7	CASSEQTSYEQYF	TGTGCCAGCAGTGAGCAGACCTCCTACGAGCAGTACTTC
TRBV28	TRBD1	NA	TRBJ2-2	CASSLGGQGITGELFF	TGTGCCAGCAGTTTAGGCGGACAGGGAATAACCGGGGAGCTGTTTTTT
TRBV6-8	NA	NA	TRBJ1-1	CASTPNGEGGNYLLNTEAFF	TGTGCCAGCACCCCGAACGGGGAGGGGGGCAATTACCTTTTGAACACTGAAGCTTTCTTT
TRBV11-1	TRBD2	NA	TRBJ2-7	CASSLVWSASGNYEQYF	TGTGCCAGCAGCTTAGTTTGGTCGGCTAGCGGAAATTACGAGCAGTACTTC
TRBV28	NA	NA	TRBJ1-2	CASSTQEGGYGYTF	TGTGCCAGCAGTACCCAGGAGGGGGGCTATGGCTACACCTTC
TRBV29-1	NA	NA	TRBJ1-3	CSVVGTPISGNTIYF	TGCAGCGTTGTAGGGACACCGATCTCTGGAAACACCATATATTTT